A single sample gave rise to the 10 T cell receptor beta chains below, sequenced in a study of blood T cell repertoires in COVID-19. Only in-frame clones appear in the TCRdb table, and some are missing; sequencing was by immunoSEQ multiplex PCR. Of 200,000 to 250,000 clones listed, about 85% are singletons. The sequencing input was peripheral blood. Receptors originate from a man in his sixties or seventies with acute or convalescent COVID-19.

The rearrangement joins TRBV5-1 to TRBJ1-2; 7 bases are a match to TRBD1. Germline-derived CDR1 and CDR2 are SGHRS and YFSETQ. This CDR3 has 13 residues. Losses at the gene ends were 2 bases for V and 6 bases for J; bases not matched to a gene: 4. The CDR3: CASSFSQGDGYTF. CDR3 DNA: TGCGCCAGCAGCTTCTCCCAGGGGGATGGCTACACCTTC.

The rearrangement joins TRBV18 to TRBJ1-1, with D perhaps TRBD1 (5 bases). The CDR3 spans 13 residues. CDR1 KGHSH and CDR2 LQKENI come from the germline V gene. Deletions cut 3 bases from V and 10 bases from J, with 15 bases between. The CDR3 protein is CASSPGGVPAAFF. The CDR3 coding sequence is TGTGCCAGCTCACCCGGGGGGGTACCTGCAGCTTTCTTT.

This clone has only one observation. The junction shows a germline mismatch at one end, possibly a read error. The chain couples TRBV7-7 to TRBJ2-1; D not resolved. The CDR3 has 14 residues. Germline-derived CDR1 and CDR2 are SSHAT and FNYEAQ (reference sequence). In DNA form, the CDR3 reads TGTGCTAGCAGCTTTACAGCATCCTACAATGAGCAGTTCTTC. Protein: CASSFTASYNEQFF.

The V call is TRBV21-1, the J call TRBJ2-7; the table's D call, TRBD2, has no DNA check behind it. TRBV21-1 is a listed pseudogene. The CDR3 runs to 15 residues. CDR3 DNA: TGTGCCAGCAGCAAAAGCTGGGCGGGAGGCTTCGAGCAGTACTTC. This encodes CASSKSWAGGFEQYF.

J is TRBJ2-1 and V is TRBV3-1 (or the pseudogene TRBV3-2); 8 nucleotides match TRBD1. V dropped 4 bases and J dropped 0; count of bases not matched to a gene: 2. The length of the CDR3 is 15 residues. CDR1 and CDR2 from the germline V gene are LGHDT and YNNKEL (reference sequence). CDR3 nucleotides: TGTGCCAGCAGCCGGGACAGGAGCTCCTACAATGAGCAGTTCTTC. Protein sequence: CASSRDRSSYNEQFF.

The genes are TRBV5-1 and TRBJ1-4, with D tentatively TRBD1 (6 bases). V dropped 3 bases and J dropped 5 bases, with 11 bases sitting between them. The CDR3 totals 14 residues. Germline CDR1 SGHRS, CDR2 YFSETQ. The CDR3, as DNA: TGCGCCAGCAGCTCACAGGGTGGAAATGAAAAACTGTTTTTT. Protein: CASSSQGGNEKLFF.

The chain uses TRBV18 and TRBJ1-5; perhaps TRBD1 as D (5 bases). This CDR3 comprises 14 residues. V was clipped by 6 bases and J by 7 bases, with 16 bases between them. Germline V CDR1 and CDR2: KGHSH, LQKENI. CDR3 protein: CASSVGTGGQPQHF. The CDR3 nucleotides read TGTGCCAGCTCCGTAGGGACGGGGGGGCAGCCCCAGCATTTT.

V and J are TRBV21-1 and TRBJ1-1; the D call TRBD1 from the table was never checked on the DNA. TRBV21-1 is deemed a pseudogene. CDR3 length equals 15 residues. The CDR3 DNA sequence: TGTGCCAGCAGCAAAGGAGGGACAAACATTGCTGAAGCTTTCTTT. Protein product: CASSKGGTNIAEAFF.

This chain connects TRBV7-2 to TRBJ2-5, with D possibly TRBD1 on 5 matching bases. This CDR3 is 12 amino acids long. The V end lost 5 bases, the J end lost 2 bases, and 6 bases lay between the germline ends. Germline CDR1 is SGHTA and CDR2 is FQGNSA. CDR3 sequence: CASSQGQETQYF. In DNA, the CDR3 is TGTGCCAGCAGCCAGGGACAAGAGACCCAGTACTTC.

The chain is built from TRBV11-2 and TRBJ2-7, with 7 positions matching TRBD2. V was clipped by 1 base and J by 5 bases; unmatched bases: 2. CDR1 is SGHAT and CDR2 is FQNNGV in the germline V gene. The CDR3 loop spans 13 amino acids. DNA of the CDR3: TGTGCCAGCAGCTTAGGACTAGCCCACGAGCAGTACTTC. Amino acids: CASSLGLAHEQYF. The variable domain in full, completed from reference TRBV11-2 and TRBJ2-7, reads EAGVAQSPRYKIIEKRQSVAFWCNPISGHATLYWYQQILGQGPKLLIQFQNNGVVDDSQLPKDRFSAERLKGVDSTLKIQPAKLEDSAVYLCASSLGLAHEQYFGPGTRLTVT.